This record looks at one T cell receptor (beta chain) sequence and its context. Assay: immunoSEQ multiplex PCR; the TCRdb copy retains only in-frame clones and omits some. The sample has roughly 21,000 clones; around 75% are singletons. The entry originates in a study of immune evolution from preneoplasia to lung adenocarcinoma. The clonotype comes from a person aged 60 to 70 with lung adenocarcinoma. The material sequenced was FFPE invasive lung adenocarcinoma tissue.

Written as DNA, the CDR3 is TGTGCCAGCAGCTTAGGTGGGACAGGAGGTCACTACGAGCAGTACTTC. Its protein is CASSLGGTGGHYEQYF. The chain couples TRBV11-2 to TRBJ2-7; 8 bases align to TRBD1. The CDR3 spans 16 residues. CDR1 and CDR2 (germline): SGHAT, FQNNGV. J was trimmed by 3 bases and V by 1 base; bases with no gene match: 8.